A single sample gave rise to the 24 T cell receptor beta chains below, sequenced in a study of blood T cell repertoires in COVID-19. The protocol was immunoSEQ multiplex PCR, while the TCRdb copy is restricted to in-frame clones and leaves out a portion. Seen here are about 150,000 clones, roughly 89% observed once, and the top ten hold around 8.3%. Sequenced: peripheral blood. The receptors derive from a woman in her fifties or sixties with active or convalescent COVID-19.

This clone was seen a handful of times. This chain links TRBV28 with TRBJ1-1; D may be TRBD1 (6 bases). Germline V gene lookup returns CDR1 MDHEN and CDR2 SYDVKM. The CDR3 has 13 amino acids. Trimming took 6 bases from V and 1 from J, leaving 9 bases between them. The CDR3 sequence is CASRLGGNTEAFF. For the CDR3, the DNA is TGTGCCAGCAGGCTAGGGGGGAACACTGAAGCTTTCTTT.

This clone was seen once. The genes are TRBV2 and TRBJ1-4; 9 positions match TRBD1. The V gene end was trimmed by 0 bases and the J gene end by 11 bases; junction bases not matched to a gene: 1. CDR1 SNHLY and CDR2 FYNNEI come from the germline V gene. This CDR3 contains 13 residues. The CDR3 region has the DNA TGTGCCAGCAGTGAAGCGACAGGGGGGAAACTGTTTTTT. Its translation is CASSEATGGKLFF.

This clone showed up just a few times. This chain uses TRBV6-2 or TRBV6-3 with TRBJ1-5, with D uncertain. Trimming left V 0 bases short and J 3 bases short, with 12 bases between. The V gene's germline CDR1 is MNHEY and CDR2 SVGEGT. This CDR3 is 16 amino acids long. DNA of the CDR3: TGTGCCAGCAGTTACTCGAGGCAGACCAACAATCAGCCCCAGCATTTT. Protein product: CASSYSRQTNNQPQHF.

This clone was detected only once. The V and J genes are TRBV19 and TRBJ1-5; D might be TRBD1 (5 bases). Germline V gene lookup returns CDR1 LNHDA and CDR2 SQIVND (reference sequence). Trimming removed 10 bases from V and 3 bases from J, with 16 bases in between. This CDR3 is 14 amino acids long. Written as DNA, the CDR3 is TGTGCCACCCACCTCGGGGGGTACAATCAGCCCCAGCATTTT. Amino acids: CATHLGGYNQPQHF.

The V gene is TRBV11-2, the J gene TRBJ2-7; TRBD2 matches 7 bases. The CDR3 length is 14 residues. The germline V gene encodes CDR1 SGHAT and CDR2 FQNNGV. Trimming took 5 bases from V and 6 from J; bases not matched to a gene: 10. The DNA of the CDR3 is TGTGCCAGCAGCCGGGCGGGAGCAAGGGGCGAGCAGTACTTC. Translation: CASSRAGARGEQYF.

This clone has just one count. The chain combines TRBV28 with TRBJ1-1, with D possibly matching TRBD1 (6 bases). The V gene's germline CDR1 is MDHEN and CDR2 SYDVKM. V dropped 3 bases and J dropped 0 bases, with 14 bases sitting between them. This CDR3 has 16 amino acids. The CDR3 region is CASSFQVDRMNTEAFF. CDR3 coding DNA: TGTGCCAGCAGTTTTCAGGTGGACAGAATGAACACTGAAGCTTTCTTT.

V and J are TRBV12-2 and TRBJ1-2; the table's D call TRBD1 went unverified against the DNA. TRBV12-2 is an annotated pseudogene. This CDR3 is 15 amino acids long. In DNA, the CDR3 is TGTGCAAGTCGCTCACGGACAGGGGGCAACTATGGCTACACCTTC. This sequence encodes CASRSRTGGNYGYTF.

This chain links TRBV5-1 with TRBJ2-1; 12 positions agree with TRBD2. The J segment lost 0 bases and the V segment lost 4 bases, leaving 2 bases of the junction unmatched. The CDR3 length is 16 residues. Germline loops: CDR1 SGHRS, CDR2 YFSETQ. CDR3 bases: TGCGCCAGCAGCCTGACTAGCGGGAGCTCCTACAATGAGCAGTTCTTC. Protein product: CASSLTSGSSYNEQFF. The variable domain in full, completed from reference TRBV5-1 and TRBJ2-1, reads KAGVTQTPRYLIKTRGQQVTLSCSPISGHRSVSWYQQTPGQGLQFLFEYFSETQRNKGNFPGRFSGRQFSNSRSEMNVSTLELGDSALYLCASSLTSGSSYNEQFFGPGTRLTVL.

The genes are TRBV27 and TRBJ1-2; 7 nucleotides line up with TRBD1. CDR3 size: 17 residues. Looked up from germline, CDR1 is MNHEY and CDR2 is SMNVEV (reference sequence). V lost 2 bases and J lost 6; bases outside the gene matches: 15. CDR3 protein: CASSLTWTGRAKNGYTF. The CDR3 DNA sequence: TGTGCCAGCAGTTTAACCTGGACAGGCCGGGCGAAAAATGGCTACACCTTC.

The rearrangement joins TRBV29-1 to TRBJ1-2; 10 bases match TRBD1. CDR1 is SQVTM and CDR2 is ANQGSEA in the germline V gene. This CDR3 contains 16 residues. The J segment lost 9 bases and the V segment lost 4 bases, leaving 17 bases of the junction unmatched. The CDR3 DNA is TGCAGCGTTGCCGACAGGGGGCGCCTAGAAGCTCCCTGCTACACCTTC. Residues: CSVADRGRLEAPCYTF.

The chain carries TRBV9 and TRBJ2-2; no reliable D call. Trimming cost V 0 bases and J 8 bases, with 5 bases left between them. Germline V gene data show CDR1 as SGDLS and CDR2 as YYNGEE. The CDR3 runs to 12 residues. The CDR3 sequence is CASSVVAGELFF. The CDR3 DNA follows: TGTGCCAGCAGCGTAGTGGCTGGGGAGCTGTTTTTT. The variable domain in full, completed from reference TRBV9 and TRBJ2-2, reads DSGVTQTPKHLITATGQRVTLRCSPRSGDLSVYWYQQSLDQGLQFLIQYYNGEERAKGNILERFSAQQFPDLHSELNLSSLELGDSALYFCASSVVAGELFFGEGSRLTVL.

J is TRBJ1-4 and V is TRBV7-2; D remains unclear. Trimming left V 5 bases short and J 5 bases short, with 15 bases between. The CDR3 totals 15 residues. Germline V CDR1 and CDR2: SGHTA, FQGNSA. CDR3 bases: TGTGCCAGCAGCGGCGCCGCGGCGGGAAATGAAAAACTGTTTTTT. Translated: CASSGAAAGNEKLFF.

The CDR3, as DNA: TGTGCCAGTAGTTTTGGTGGACACCTGGAACCCTCTGGAAACACCATATATTTT. Translating it yields CASSFGGHLEPSGNTIYF. V usage is TRBV19 and J usage is TRBJ1-3; TRBD1 might be the D (5 bases). Germline CDR1 and CDR2: LNHDA and SQIVND (reference sequence). The CDR3 covers 18 residues. Trimming stripped 5 bases from V and 0 bases from J, with 20 bases between. Full variable domain (remainder filled in from reference TRBV19 and TRBJ1-3): DGGITQSPKYLFRKEGQNVTLSCEQNLNHDAMYWYRQDPGQGLRLIYYSQIVNDFQKGDIAEGYSVSREKKESFPLTVTSAQKNPTAFYLCASSFGGHLEPSGNTIYFGEGSWLTVV.

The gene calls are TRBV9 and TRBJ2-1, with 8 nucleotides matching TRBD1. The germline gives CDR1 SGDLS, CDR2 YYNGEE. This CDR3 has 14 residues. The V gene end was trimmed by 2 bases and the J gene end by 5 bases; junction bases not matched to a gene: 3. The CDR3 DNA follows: TGTGCCAGCAGCGTGGACAGGGTTGACAATGAGCAGTTCTTC. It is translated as CASSVDRVDNEQFF.

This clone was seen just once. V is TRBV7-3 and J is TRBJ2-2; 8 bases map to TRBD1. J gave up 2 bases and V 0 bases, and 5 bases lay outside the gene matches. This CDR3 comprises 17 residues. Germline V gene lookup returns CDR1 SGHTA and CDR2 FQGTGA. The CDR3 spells CASSLTQTGANTGELFF. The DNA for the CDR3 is TGTGCCAGCAGCTTAACGCAGACAGGGGCCAACACCGGGGAGCTGTTTTTT.

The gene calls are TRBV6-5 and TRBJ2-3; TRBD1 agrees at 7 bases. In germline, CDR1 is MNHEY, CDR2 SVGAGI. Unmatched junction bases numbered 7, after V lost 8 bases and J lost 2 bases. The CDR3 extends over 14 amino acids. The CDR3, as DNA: TGTGCCAGCTGCCGGGACAGTTCCACAGATACGCAGTATTTT. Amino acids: CASCRDSSTDTQYF.

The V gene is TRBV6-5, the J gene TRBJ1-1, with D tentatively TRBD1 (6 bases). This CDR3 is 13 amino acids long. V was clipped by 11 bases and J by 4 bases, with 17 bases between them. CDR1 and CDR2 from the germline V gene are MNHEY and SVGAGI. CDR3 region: CAGQGTSFTEAFF. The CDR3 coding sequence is TGTGCCGGGCAAGGGACATCCTTCACTGAAGCTTTCTTT.

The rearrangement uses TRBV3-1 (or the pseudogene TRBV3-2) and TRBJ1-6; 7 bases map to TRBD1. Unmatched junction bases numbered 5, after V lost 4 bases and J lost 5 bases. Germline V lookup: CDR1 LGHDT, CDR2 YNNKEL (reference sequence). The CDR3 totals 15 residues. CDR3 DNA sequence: TGTGCCAGCAGCCTCTCACAGGGGAATAATTCACCCCTCCACTTT. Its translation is CASSLSQGNNSPLHF.

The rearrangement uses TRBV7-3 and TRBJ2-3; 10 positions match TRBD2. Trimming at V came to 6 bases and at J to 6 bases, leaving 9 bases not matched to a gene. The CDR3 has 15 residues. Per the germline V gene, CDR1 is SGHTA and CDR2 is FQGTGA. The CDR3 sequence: CASSSGGTSADTQYF. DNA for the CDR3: TGTGCCAGCAGTTCAGGTGGGACTAGCGCGGATACGCAGTATTTT.

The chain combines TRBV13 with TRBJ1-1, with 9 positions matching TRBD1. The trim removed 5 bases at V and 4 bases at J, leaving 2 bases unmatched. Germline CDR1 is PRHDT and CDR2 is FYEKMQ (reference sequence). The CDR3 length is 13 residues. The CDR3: CASSLTGGTEAFF. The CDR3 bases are TGTGCCAGCAGCCTGACAGGGGGCACTGAAGCTTTCTTT.

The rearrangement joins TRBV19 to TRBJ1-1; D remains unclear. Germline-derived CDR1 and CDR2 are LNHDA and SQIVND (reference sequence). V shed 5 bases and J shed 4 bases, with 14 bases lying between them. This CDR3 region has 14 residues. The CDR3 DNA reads TGTGCCAGTAGTTTCCGGACGGGAACCACTGAAGCTTTCTTT. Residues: CASSFRTGTTEAFF.

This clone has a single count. CDR3 nucleotide sequence: TGCGCCAGCAGCCAAGATACAACAGGCCAAGAGACCCAGTACTTC. Protein: CASSQDTTGQETQYF. This rearrangement joins TRBV4-3 to TRBJ2-5; weak D call: TRBD1 (5 bases). This CDR3 spans 15 amino acids. V gave up 0 bases and J gave up 1 base, with 9 bases separating them. Per germline, CDR1 LGHNA and CDR2 YSLEER.

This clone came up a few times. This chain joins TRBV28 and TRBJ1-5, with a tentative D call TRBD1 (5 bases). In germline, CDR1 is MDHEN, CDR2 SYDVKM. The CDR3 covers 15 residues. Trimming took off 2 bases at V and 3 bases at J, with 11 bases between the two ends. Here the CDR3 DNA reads TGTGCCAGCAGTTTAAGGTTAGGGGCCAATCAGCCCCAGCATTTT. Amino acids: CASSLRLGANQPQHF.

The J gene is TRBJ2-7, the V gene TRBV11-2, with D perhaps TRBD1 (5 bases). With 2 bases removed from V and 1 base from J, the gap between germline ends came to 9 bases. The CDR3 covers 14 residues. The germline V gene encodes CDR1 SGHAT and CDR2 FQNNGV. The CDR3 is CASSLIQGSYEQYF. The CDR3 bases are TGTGCCAGCAGCTTAATTCAGGGTTCCTACGAGCAGTACTTC.